This T cell receptor (beta chain) originates from a study of cytomegalovirus exposure and HLA in healthy donors. Study-wide context: The 90 to 150 validation repertoires, a later analysis reported, used the same platform as the approximately 730 repertoires from the first cohort. Points from the study as a whole: Cytomegalovirus-associated status was assigned to roughly 160 TCR beta chains. A few CMV-associated chains proved CMV antigen-specific in vitro.

This clone was counted at least ten times. Antigen: not known. The donors were part of the validation cohort of roughly 110 subjects. That cohort was separate from the first cohort, which comprised 550 to 750 subjects. The method was immunoSEQ multiplex PCR; TCRdb's version includes in-frame clones alone and lacks a portion of them. The sample yields about 250,000 clones, roughly 87% seen once. The CDR3 spans 14 residues. Germline V gene lookup returns CDR1 SGHVS and CDR2 FNYEAQ. V shed 0 bases and J shed 3 bases, with 8 bases lying between them. Specimen: PBMCs. This TCR was sampled from a man aged 18 to 29 in good health and CMV-seropositive. The chain combines TRBV7-6 with TRBJ1-1; D is ambiguous. This chain's CDR3 is CASSLASRDTEAFF. In DNA, the CDR3 is TGTGCCAGCAGCTTAGCTAGCCGGGACACTGAAGCTTTCTTT.